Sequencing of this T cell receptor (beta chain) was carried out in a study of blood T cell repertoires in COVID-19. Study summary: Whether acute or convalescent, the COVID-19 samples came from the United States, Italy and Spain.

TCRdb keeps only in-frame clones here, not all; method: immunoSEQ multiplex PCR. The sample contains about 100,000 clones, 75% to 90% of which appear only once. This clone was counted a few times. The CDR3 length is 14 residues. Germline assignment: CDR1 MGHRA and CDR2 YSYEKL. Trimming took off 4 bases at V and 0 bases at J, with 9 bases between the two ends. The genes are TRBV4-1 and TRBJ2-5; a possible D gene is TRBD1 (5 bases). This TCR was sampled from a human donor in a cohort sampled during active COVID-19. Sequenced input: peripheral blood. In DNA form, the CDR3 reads TGCGCCAGCAGCCGGACAAGGTACCAAGAGACCCAGTACTTC. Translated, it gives CASSRTRYQETQYF.